This T cell receptor beta chain was documented in a study of identical twins (dated by TCRdb to about 2016). A note on the overall study: The study deep-sequenced TCR alpha and beta repertoires from monozygotic twins, unrelated adults of various ages and cord blood to test whether fetal clonotypes persist. To rule out contamination, the twin experiments were replicated at different times with different library preparation protocols. Beyond this particular receptor, the publication reports: Invariant T cells such as MAIT and iNKT could partly confound zero-insertion analyses, although diverse VJ usage argued against such confounding for most clonotypes. Compared with coincidental sharing between unrelated individuals, an excess of low generation-probability sequences was observed among out-of-frame TCR alpha sequences shared between twins. The excess sharing between twins in beta out-of-frame sequences was weaker because fewer shared sequences reduced the signal-to-noise ratio. Fewer insertions were carried by abundant cord blood beta clonotypes; a weaker similar trend was observed in young adult naive repertoires, while no such trend was observed in memory repertoires. Because the same donors could not be followed over many years, conclusions were based on cross-sectional statistical analysis. In monozygotic twins, out-of-frame TCR alpha sharing was systematically underestimated by recombination models, although the models agreed with sharing between unrelated individuals.

There are 15 amino acids in the CDR3, from cysteine to phenylalanine inclusive. Of all the DNA, just the CDR3 is kept, 45 bases in frame from base 1. CDR1 and CDR2 (LGHDT, YNNKEL) derive from the germline V gene (reference sequence). The junction shows trimming of 4 bases on V and 4 bases on J, and the gene matches do not reach 7 bases of it. In the case of this clonotype: Its antigen remains unidentified. Base qualities are not provided; no much larger clone lies one nucleotide away.

The library relied on 5' RACE. Sequencing used an Illumina HiSeq 2000. Template switching added a universal primer binding site, and the final cDNA carried a unique molecular identifier that allowed TCR cDNA molecules to be counted accurately. Specific primers in the conserved constant-segment region were used to synthesize first-strand cDNA for TCR alpha and beta chains. To control for contamination, each cDNA library was double barcoded with a SMART-Mk sample barcode plus Illumina barcodes. TruSeq adapter sequences along with Illumina sample barcodes were introduced in two successive PCR steps. Sequencing of the TCR alpha and beta cDNA libraries was done on the Illumina HiSeq platform using custom primers. As for how the authors treated the data: Raw reads were processed with MiGEC to extract unique molecular identifiers, and MiXCR was used to determine CDR3 positions. For each individual, recombination models were inferred using an EM algorithm with the repgenHMM and IGoR tools. The analysis of shared clonotypes was done with the tcR package in R, with sharing normalized by the product of cloneset sizes. To study raw recombination free of thymic and clonal selection effects, out-of-frame nonproductive sequences were analyzed. Using fastp trimming at Q25 and MiXCR clonotype assembly, TCRdb reanalyzed the public sequencing data and kept in-frame beta chains. Here each entry gathers all rows of one CDR3 protein and keeps the most common genes and DNA. TCRdb's processing, not the authors' own work, is the source of the V and J calls. This sample holds roughly 470,000 distinct CDR3 sequences; roughly an eighth were observed only once. Together, the top ten hold approximately 1% of the sample.

All donors were healthy Caucasians. Three pairs of female monozygotic twins, all aged roughly 18 to 29 years, were included in the twin cohort. CD4+ and CD8+ T cell populations were isolated with positive isolation kits from Invitrogen. These data were also filed under a second study, of yellow fever vaccine responses in identical twins. The second paper states: According to the authors, the vaccine-induced T cell response in identical twins seemed to be partly convergent and partly specific to each individual. In the study, vaccine-responding T cell clones were precisely tracked in identical twins.

Here the chain combines TRBV3-1 and TRBJ2-1, with TRBD2 identical over 7 junction bases. Sample: CD4+ T cells sorted from blood. This receptor was identified in a woman aged 18-30 years in good health. The CDR3 corresponds to CASSRQGLEYNEQFF. The DNA is as follows: TGTGCCAGCAGCCGCCAAGGACTAGAATACAATGAGCAGTTCTTC.